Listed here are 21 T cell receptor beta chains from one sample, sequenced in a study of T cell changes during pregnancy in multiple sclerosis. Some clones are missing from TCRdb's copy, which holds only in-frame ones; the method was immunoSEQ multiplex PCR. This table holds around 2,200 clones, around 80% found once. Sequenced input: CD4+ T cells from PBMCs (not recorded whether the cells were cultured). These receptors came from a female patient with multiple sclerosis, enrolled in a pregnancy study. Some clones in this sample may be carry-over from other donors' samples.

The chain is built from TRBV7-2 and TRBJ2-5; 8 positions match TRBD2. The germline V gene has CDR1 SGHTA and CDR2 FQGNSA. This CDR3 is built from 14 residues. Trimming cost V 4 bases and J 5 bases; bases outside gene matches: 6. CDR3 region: CASSSRTSMETQYF. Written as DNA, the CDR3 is TGTGCCAGCAGCTCACGGACTAGCATGGAGACCCAGTACTTC.

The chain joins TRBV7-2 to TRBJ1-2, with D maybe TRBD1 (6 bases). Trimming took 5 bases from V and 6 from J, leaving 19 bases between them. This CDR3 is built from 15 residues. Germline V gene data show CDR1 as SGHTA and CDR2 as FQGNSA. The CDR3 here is CASSTTPPGAHGYTF. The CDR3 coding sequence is TGTGCCAGCAGCACCACCCCTCCAGGGGCTCATGGCTACACCTTC.

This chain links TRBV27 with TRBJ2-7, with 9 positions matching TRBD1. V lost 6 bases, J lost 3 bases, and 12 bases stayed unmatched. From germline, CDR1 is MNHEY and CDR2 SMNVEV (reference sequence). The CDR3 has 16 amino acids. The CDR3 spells CASRGLGTGKDYEQYF. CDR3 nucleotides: TGTGCCAGCAGAGGGCTAGGGACAGGGAAGGACTACGAGCAGTACTTC.

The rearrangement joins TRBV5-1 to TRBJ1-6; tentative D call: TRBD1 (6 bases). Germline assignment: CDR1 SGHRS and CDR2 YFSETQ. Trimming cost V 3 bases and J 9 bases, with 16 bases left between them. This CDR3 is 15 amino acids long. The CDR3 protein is CASSSGTSGGSPLHF. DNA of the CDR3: TGCGCCAGCAGCTCTGGGACAAGCGGGGGTTCACCCCTCCACTTT.

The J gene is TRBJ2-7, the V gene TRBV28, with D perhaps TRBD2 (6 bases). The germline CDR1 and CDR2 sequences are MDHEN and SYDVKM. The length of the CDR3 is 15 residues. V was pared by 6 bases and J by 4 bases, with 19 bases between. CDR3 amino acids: CASSSSGLGLYEQYF. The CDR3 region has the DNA TGTGCCAGCAGCTCCAGCGGGCTTGGACTATACGAGCAGTACTTC. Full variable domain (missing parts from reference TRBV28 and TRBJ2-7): DVKVTQSSRYLVKRTGEKVFLECVQDMDHENMFWYRQDPGLGLRLIYFSYDVKMKEKGDIPEGYSVSREKKERFSLILESASTNQTSMYLCASSSSGLGLYEQYFGPGTRLTVT.

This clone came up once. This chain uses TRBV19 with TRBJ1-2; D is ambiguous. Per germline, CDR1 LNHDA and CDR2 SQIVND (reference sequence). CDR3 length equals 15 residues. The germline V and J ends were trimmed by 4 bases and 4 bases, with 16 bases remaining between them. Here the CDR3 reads CASSTTNRVFYGYTF. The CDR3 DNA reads TGTGCCAGTAGTACGACTAACCGGGTCTTCTATGGCTACACCTTC. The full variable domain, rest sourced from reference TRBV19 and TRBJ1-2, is DGGITQSPKYLFRKEGQNVTLSCEQNLNHDAMYWYRQDPGQGLRLIYYSQIVNDFQKGDIAEGYSVSREKKESFPLTVTSAQKNPTAFYLCASSTTNRVFYGYTFGSGTRLTVV.

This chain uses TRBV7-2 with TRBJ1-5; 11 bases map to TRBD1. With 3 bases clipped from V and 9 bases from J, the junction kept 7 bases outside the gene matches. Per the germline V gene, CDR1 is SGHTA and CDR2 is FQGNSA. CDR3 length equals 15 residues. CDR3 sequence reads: CASSLQGQGASPQHF. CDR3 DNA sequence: TGTGCCAGCAGCTTGCAAGGACAGGGGGCTTCGCCCCAGCATTTT.

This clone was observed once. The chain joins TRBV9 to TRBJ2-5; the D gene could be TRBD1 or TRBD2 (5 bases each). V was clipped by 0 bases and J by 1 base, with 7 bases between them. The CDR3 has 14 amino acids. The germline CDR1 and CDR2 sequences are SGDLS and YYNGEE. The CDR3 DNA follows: TGTGCCAGCAGCGTAGGGGGGACCCAAGAGACCCAGTACTTC. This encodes CASSVGGTQETQYF. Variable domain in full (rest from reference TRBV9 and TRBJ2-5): DSGVTQTPKHLITATGQRVTLRCSPRSGDLSVYWYQQSLDQGLQFLIQYYNGEERAKGNILERFSAQQFPDLHSELNLSSLELGDSALYFCASSVGGTQETQYFGPGTRLLVL.

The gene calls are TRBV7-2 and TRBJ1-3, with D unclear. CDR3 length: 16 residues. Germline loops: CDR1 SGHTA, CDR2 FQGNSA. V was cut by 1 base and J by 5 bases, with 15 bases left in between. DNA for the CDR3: TGTGCCAGCAGCTTAGGGAGAGGGATATCTAGAAACACCATATATTTT. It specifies CASSLGRGISRNTIYF.

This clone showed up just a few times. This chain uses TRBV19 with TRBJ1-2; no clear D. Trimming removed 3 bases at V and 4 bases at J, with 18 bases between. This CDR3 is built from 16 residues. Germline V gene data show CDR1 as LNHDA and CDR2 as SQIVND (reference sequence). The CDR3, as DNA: TGTGCCAGTAGTATGTTGACTCCGACTCGTATCTATGGCTACACCTTC. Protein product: CASSMLTPTRIYGYTF.

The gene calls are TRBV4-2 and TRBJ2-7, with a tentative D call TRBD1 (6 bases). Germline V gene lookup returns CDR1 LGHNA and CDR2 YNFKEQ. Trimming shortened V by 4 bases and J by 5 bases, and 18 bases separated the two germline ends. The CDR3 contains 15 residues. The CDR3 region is CASSPRQALRDEQYF. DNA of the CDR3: TGTGCCAGCAGCCCACGACAGGCTCTAAGGGACGAGCAGTACTTC.

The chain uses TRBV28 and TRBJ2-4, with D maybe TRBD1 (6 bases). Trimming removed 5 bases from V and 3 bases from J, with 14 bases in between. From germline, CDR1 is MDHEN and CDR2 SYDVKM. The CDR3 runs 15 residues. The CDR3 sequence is CASSDHDRLKNIQYF. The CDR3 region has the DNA TGTGCCAGCAGTGACCATGACAGGCTCAAAAACATTCAGTACTTC.

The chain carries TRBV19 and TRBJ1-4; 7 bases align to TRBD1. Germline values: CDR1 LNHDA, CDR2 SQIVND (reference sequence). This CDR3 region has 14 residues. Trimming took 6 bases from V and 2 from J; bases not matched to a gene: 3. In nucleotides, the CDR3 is TGTGCCAGTAGCTCGACAGGGACTAATGAAAAACTGTTTTTT. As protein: CASSSTGTNEKLFF.

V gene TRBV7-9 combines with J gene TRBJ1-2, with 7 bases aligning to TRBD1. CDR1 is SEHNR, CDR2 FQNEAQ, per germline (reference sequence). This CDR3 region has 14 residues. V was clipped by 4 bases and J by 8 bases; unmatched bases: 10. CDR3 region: CASSSGAGGVGYTF. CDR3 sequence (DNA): TGTGCCAGCAGCTCCGGCGCAGGGGGGGTCGGCTACACCTTC.

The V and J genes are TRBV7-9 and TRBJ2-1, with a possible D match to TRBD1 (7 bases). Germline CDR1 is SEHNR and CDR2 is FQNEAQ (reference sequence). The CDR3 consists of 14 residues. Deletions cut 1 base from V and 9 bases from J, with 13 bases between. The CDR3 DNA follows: TGTGCCAGCAGCTTAGTTAGGCAGGGGGGTGAGCAGTTCTTC. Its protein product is CASSLVRQGGEQFF.

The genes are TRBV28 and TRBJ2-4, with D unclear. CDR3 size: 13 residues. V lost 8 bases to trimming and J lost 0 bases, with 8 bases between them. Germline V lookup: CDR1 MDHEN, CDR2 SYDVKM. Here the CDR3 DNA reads TGTGCCAGCCACGACGTAGCCAAAAACATTCAGTACTTC. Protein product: CASHDVAKNIQYF.

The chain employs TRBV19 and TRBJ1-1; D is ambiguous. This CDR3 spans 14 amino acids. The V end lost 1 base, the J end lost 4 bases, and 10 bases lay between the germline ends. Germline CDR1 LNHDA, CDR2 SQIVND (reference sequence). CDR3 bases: TGTGCCAGTAGTATAGGCCCTAAGGGCACTGAAGCTTTCTTT. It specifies CASSIGPKGTEAFF.

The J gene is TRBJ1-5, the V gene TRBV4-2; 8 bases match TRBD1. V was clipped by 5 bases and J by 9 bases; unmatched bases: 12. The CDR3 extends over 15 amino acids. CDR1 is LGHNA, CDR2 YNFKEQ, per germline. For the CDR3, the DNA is TGTGCCAGCAGCGCCTTGGGACAGGAGATAGGGCCCCAGCATTTT. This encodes CASSALGQEIGPQHF.

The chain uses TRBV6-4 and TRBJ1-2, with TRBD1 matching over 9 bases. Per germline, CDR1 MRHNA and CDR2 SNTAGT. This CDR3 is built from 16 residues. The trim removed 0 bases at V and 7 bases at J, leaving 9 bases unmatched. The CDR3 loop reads CASSDSNNRGPSGYTF. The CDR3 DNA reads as TGTGCCAGCAGTGACTCGAATAACAGGGGGCCGAGTGGCTACACCTTC.

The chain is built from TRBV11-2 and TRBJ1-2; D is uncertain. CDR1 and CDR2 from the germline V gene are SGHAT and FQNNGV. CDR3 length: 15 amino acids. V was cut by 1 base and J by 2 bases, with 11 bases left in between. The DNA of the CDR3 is TGTGCCAGCAGCTTAGTCCCCCGGTGGAACTATGGCTACACCTTC. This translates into CASSLVPRWNYGYTF.

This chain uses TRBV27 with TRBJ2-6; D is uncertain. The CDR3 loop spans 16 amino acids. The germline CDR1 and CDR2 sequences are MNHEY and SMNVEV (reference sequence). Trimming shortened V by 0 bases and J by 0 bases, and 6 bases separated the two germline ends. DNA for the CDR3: TGTGCCAGCAGTTTATCTGCCGGCTCTGGGGCCAACGTCCTGACTTTC. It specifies CASSLSAGSGANVLTF.